This is a list of T cell receptor beta chains from one sample in a study of shared clonotypes between healthy human individuals. Repertoires were generated with immunoSEQ multiplex PCR, while TCRdb's copy carries only in-frame clones and drops some. The data hold 1.5 million to 2.5 million clones, with about 95% observed a single time. The sample consisted of naive CD8+ T cells sorted from blood. The source of these receptors is a man between 18 and 35 years old in good health. CDR3s include the opening cysteine and the closing phenylalanine or tryptophan. A D gene is named only where the DNA matches it firmly. Clone size, where shown, is once, few, many, or a class for clones that have expanded.

NA	NA	TRBV7-7	TRBJ2-7	CASSPGKGSYEQYF
few	NA	TRBV27	TRBJ1-6	CASSLGPPIVSPLHF
NA	NA	TRBV7-9	TRBJ2-1	CASSLSPSGDEQFF
NA	NA	TRBV7-9	TRBJ2-2	CASSSLGSPTGELFF
NA	NA	TRBV18	TRBJ2-2	CASSPPLRRDNTGELFF
NA	NA	TRBV5-6	TRBJ1-1	CASSSADTEAFF
NA	TRBD2	TRBV7-3	TRBJ2-1	CASSSLAGVFTEQFF
NA	NA	TRBV28	TRBJ1-5	CASRKLSNQPQHF
NA	NA	TRBV5-1	TRBJ2-7	CASSLDNHEQYF
NA	TRBD2	TRBV12-5	TRBJ2-1	CASGSSGGYNEQFF
NA	NA	TRBV7-9	TRBJ2-7	CASSTPAEEQYF
NA	TRBD1	TRBV19	TRBJ2-7	CASSWGQGGYEQYF
NA	TRBD1	TRBV7-9	TRBJ2-5	CASSATGGRETQYF
NA	TRBD2	TRBV19	TRBJ2-1	CASSSGGNEQFF
NA	NA	TRBV5-6	TRBJ2-5	CASSLETRQETQYF
NA	TRBD2	TRBV5-4	TRBJ2-7	CASSSYWREDDEQYF
NA	NA	TRBV9	TRBJ1-5	CASSAGTEDSNQPQHF
NA	TRBD2	TRBV4-1	TRBJ2-7	CASSQSSGDYEQYF
NA	NA	TRBV27	TRBJ1-1	CASSLPGMGTEAFF
few	NA	TRBV6-1	TRBJ1-2	CASSEVGDLRYTF